Listed below are T cell receptor beta chains from one sample, sequenced in a study of T-cell memory formation after mild COVID-19. TCRdb re-derived calls from the 5' RACE reads in MiXCR, one entry per CDR3 protein. The sample includes about 120,000 distinct CDR3 sequences, about 16% of them seen just once. The sequenced material came from PBMCs or a T cell subset sorted from them (not recorded which). The origin of the receptors is an adult woman who had mild COVID-19 (a few samples of this study predate the infection). Cell type and time point are not known. Each CDR3 is given with its conserved first and last residue. The D gene is left open where the match is weak. Clone size is stated in some rows and not others, as once, few, many or a class when expanded.

j_call cdr3_length clone_size v_call d_call cdr3_aa cdr3_nt
TRBJ1-1 14 few TRBV3-1 - CASSQVQGNTEAFF TGCGCCAGCAGCCAAGTGCAGGGGAACACTGAAGCTTTCTTT
TRBJ2-3 16 few TRBV12-3/TRBV12-4 - CASSPGGAGATDTQYF TGTGCCAGCAGCCCCGGTGGGGCGGGGGCCACAGATACGCAGTATTTT
TRBJ2-1 14 few TRBV5-1 - CASSLGELYNEQFF TGCGCCAGCAGCTTGGGCGAACTCTACAATGAGCAGTTCTTC
TRBJ1-2 16 - TRBV24-1 TRBD1 CATSDPRQGTNYGYTF TGTGCCACCAGTGACCCAAGACAGGGAACCAACTATGGCTACACCTTC
TRBJ1-2 14 few TRBV24-1 - CATSDSPTGSGYTF TGTGCCACCAGTGATTCCCCGACAGGTTCGGGCTACACCTTC
TRBJ2-3 14 many TRBV20-1 TRBD1 CSATGQPSTDTQYF TGCAGTGCTACGGGACAGCCTAGCACAGATACGCAGTATTTT
TRBJ2-7 15 few TRBV5-1 - CASSPGPGDSREQYF TGCGCCAGCAGCCCAGGGCCTGGAGATTCGAGGGAGCAGTACTTC
TRBJ2-3 14 few TRBV20-1 - CSASSKGIADTQYF TGCAGTGCCTCGTCGAAGGGGATTGCAGATACGCAGTATTTT
TRBJ2-1 12 - TRBV2 - CASTPGGHEQFF TGTGCCAGCACCCCTGGGGGGCATGAGCAGTTCTTC
TRBJ1-2 17 - TRBV6-2/TRBV6-3 - CASNRDGLNPGRYGYTF TGTGCCAGTAATCGGGACGGTCTCAACCCGGGCCGCTATGGCTACACCTTC
TRBJ2-4 13 - TRBV6-2/TRBV6-3 TRBD2 CASTSGGRDIQYF TGTGCCAGCACTTCGGGGGGGCGCGACATTCAGTACTTC
TRBJ2-7 14 - TRBV7-2 - CASSLDRQSYEQYF TGTGCCAGCAGCTTAGACAGGCAATCCTACGAGCAGTACTTC
TRBJ1-2 14 few TRBV16 - CASSQSADSYGYTF TGTGCCAGCAGCCAATCGGCGGACAGTTATGGCTACACCTTC
TRBJ1-2 16 - TRBV6-6 - CASSYSVLVGNYGYTF TGTGCCAGCAGTTACTCGGTACTAGTGGGCAACTATGGCTACACCTTC
TRBJ2-1 17 few TRBV24-1 - CATSDSVGLAQLSEQFF TGTGCCACCAGTGATTCCGTCGGGCTAGCGCAACTAAGTGAGCAGTTCTTC
TRBJ2-3 14 few TRBV5-5 TRBD1 CASSRGTGGDTQYF TGTGCCAGCAGCAGAGGGACAGGAGGAGATACGCAGTATTTT
TRBJ2-7 16 - TRBV9 TRBD2 CASSVGLAGSSYEQYF TGTGCCAGCAGCGTAGGTCTAGCGGGGAGCTCCTACGAGCAGTACTTC
TRBJ2-1 12 - TRBV7-9 TRBD1 CASSEQGGKQFF TGTGCCAGCAGCGAACAGGGGGGAAAGCAGTTCTTC
TRBJ2-2 16 - TRBV12-3/TRBV12-4 TRBD2 CASSWPGLAVTGELFF TGTGCCAGCAGTTGGCCGGGACTAGCGGTGACCGGGGAGCTGTTTTTT
TRBJ2-1 19 - TRBV5-1 TRBD1 CASSSTGTGWMGTYNEQFF TGCGCCAGCAGCTCCACCGGGACAGGGTGGATGGGGACATACAATGAGCAGTTCTTC
TRBJ2-1 21 few TRBV2 TRBD1 CASSEALHLGWRDRDPNEQFF TGTGCCAGCAGTGAAGCGCTTCATCTCGGATGGCGGGACAGGGATCCGAATGAGCAGTTCTTC
TRBJ2-1 15 - TRBV7-2 - CASSLAGVLGNEQFF TGTGCCAGCAGCTTAGCGGGAGTATTGGGCAATGAGCAGTTCTTC
TRBJ2-1 17 - TRBV7-6 - CASSPRGSSGAYNEQFF TGTGCCAGCAGCCCCCGGGGAAGTAGCGGAGCCTACAATGAGCAGTTCTTC
TRBJ1-5 15 few TRBV5-1 TRBD1 CASSLSGGAGQPQHF TGCGCCAGCAGCTTGTCAGGGGGCGCGGGTCAGCCCCAGCATTTT
TRBJ2-3 14 many TRBV5-1 - CASSPDTGTDTQYF TGCGCCAGCAGTCCGGATACGGGTACAGATACGCAGTATTTT
TRBJ1-1 14 few TRBV5-6 - CASSLVAANTEAFF TGTGCCAGCAGCTTGGTGGCAGCTAACACTGAAGCTTTCTTT
TRBJ2-4 18 few TRBV21-1 - CASSKRSRTDLAKNIQYF TGTGCCAGCAGCAAAAGAAGCAGGACAGACCTAGCCAAAAACATTCAGTACTTC
TRBJ2-3 15 few TRBV11-1 TRBD2 CASSILAGTADTQYF TGTGCCAGCAGCATACTAGCGGGAACCGCAGATACGCAGTATTTT
TRBJ2-1 16 - TRBV6-5 TRBD2 CASTRSVAGQGNEQFF TGTGCCAGCACCCGTTCTGTAGCGGGGCAGGGGAATGAGCAGTTCTTC
TRBJ2-3 14 few TRBV29-1 - CSVGSEGGTDTQYF TGCAGCGTTGGATCCGAGGGGGGCACAGATACGCAGTATTTT
TRBJ2-7 16 few TRBV9 TRBD1 CASSPGSGTGDYEQYF TGTGCCAGCAGCCCCGGATCCGGGACAGGGGACTACGAGCAGTACTTC
TRBJ1-4 18 - TRBV24-1 TRBD1 CATSDRPGQGATNEKLFF TGTGCCACCAGTGATCGCCCGGGACAGGGAGCAACTAATGAAAAACTGTTTTTT
TRBJ2-3 16 few TRBV7-6 TRBD2 CASSAPGGKLSNTQYF TGTGCCAGCAGCGCACCGGGGGGGAAATTGTCAAATACGCAGTATTTT
TRBJ2-1 15 few TRBV12-3/TRBV12-4 TRBD2 CASAMTSGTGNEQFF TGTGCCAGCGCCATGACTAGCGGGACAGGAAATGAGCAGTTCTTC
TRBJ1-2 10 few TRBV24-1 - CATKGCGYTF TGTGCCACCAAGGGTTGTGGCTACACCTTC
TRBJ1-1 14 few TRBV5-5 - CASSLLNSNTEAFF TGTGCCAGCAGCCTACTCAACAGCAACACTGAAGCTTTCTTT
TRBJ2-2 15 few TRBV4-2 TRBD2 CASSELAGNTGELFF TGTGCCAGCAGCGAGCTAGCGGGAAACACCGGGGAGCTGTTTTTT
TRBJ1-4 18 few TRBV7-8 - CASSLYPIWAGDNEKLFF TGTGCCAGCAGCTTATATCCGATTTGGGCAGGGGATAATGAAAAACTGTTTTTT
TRBJ2-3 15 once TRBV4-2 - CASSQDHISTDTQYF TGTGCCAGCAGCCAAGATCACATTAGCACAGATACGCAGTATTTT
TRBJ1-4 16 - TRBV18 - CASSFSRQASSEKLFF TGTGCCAGCTCATTCTCTCGACAGGCGTCGAGTGAAAAACTGTTTTTT
TRBJ1-2 16 - TRBV20-1 - CSARDPRKTGQPGYTF TGCAGTGCTAGAGATCCGCGGAAGACAGGTCAACCTGGCTACACCTTC
TRBJ1-3 14 - TRBV20-1 - CSAREAGRGNTIYF TGCAGTGCTAGAGAGGCAGGGAGAGGAAACACCATATATTTT
TRBJ2-7 12 few TRBV10-3 - CAIGKVSYEQYF TGTGCCATCGGTAAAGTTTCCTACGAGCAGTACTTC